This is a list of T cell receptor beta chains from one sample in a study of vaccination and CD4 T cells after COVID-19. Each CDR3 protein is one row after TCRdb ran MiXCR on the PCR reads. The table records about 11,000 distinct CDR3 sequences, 30% to 35% of them present only once. The antigens of these receptors remain unknown. The sequenced sample consisted of CD4+ T cells from blood, cultured in vitro. The receptors derive from a human donor who had recovered from COVID-19. Each CDR3 is given with its conserved first and last residue.

j_call v_call cdr3_aa
TRBJ2-7 TRBV7-2 CASGKTGNGEQYF
TRBJ2-1 TRBV6-5 CASSYSSNRRNEQFF
TRBJ1-2 TRBV5-1 CASSSGTENGYTF
TRBJ1-2 TRBV19 CASSKRQGIYGYTF
TRBJ2-2 TRBV6-5 CASSYNIEVTGELFF
TRBJ1-1 TRBV15 CATSSLFQGTAEAFF
TRBJ2-7 TRBV6-1 CASSPTNEQYF
TRBJ1-2 TRBV5-4 CASSLPGGNYGYTF
TRBJ2-3 TRBV6-5 CASSYSRTPPTDTQYF
TRBJ1-2 TRBV5-6 CASSGSLGAYGYTF
TRBJ2-3 TRBV20-1 CSAYVGAQYF
TRBJ2-2 TRBV20-1 CSARAGGVGTGELFF
TRBJ1-2 TRBV5-1 CASSLAQNYGYTF
TRBJ2-7 TRBV27 CASSPRTAGSYEQYF
TRBJ2-5 TRBV6-1 CASTNGDRGGETQYF
TRBJ2-3 TRBV29-1 CSVEPGFTDTQYF
TRBJ1-2 TRBV5-5 CASSIDDRRDNYGYTF
TRBJ2-5 TRBV14 CASSLQPGGTTQYF
TRBJ1-1 TRBV7-8 CASSAYRHTEAFF
TRBJ2-7 TRBV7-8 CASSSRGRSSAEQYF
TRBJ2-5 TRBV20-1 CSARDLGSYQETQYF
TRBJ1-6 TRBV5-4 CASSLRADSPLHF
TRBJ2-5 TRBV3-1 CASSPKSLETQYF
TRBJ1-5 TRBV6-5 CGSSYSQADQPQHF
TRBJ1-2 TRBV27 CASSSRTATYSYGYTF
TRBJ1-6 TRBV7-2 CASGRFNSPLHF
TRBJ2-1 TRBV20-1 CSAHGTASYNEQFF
TRBJ1-1 TRBV6-2/TRBV6-3 CASSLQEGTEAFF
TRBJ1-5 TRBV11-2 CASSMAGAHQPQHF
TRBJ1-6 TRBV5-6 CASSFSKGATHSPLHF
TRBJ1-5 TRBV12-3/TRBV12-4 CASSLGRASNQPQHF
TRBJ1-2 TRBV5-3 CARKRGNAVPDGYTF
TRBJ2-7 TRBV11-3 CASSRVSGSYEQYF
TRBJ2-3 TRBV7-2 CASSLRSGGRATDTQYF
TRBJ1-2 TRBV27 CASSLEGQTGYTF
TRBJ2-1 TRBV20-1 CSAEAPSGGWVNEQFF
TRBJ1-1 TRBV7-2 CASSSHMNTEAFF
TRBJ1-2 TRBV4-1 CASSQGDGGINYGYTF
TRBJ1-1 TRBV20-1 CSASGGKAFF
TRBJ1-1 TRBV19 CASSTVKGAEAFF
TRBJ1-2 TRBV7-9 CASSQTGLSNYGYTF
TRBJ1-2 TRBV15 CATSRSGADGYTF